The 28 T cell receptor beta chains presented below share a single source sample, sequenced in a study of T cell responses to AZD1222 COVID-19 vaccine. The assay was immunoSEQ multiplex PCR, and TCRdb's table has in-frame clones only and misses some. The sample holds approximately 70,000 clones, 87% seen once. The sequencing here drew on peripheral blood, taken on day 0 of AZD1222 vaccination. All receptors derive from an adult in good health.

The chain combines TRBV4-2 with TRBJ1-6; no reliable D call. The CDR3 consists of 15 residues. Germline V lookup: CDR1 LGHNA, CDR2 YNFKEQ. Trimming cost V 0 bases and J 0 bases, with 3 bases left between them. Written as DNA, the CDR3 is TGTGCCAGCAGCCAAGAACGCTCCTATAATTCACCCCTCCACTTT. It translates to CASSQERSYNSPLHF.

The gene calls are TRBV28 and TRBJ2-7; TRBD1 is a possible D gene (5 bases). The V gene lost 6 bases and the J gene lost 7 bases, with 22 bases spanning the gap. Germline V lookup: CDR1 MDHEN, CDR2 SYDVKM. This CDR3 is 15 amino acids long. This CDR3 is CASSLGVVDLWEQYF. Written as DNA, the CDR3 is TGTGCCAGCAGCCTAGGGGTCGTAGACCTCTGGGAGCAGTACTTC.

The chain recombines TRBV7-9 with TRBJ1-4; TRBD1 is a possible D gene (6 bases). CDR1 is SEHNR and CDR2 is FQNEAQ in the germline V gene (reference sequence). Trimming removed 5 bases at V and 8 bases at J, with 15 bases between. The length of the CDR3 is 14 residues. DNA of the CDR3: TGTGCCAGCAGCCGGGGGGGCGCCGGGGAAAAACTGTTTTTT. Its protein is CASSRGGAGEKLFF. The whole variable domain, filled in from reference TRBV7-9 and TRBJ1-4, reads DTGVSQNPRHKITKRGQNVTFRCDPISEHNRLYWYRQTLGQGPEFLTYFQNEAQLEKSRLLSDRFSAERPKGSFSTLEIQRTEQGDSAMYLCASSRGGAGEKLFFGSGTQLSVL.

The CDR3 nucleotides read TGCGCCAGCAGCCAAGATTACGGGTCGAGACCATCTGACTATGGCTACACCTTC. This codes for CASSQDYGSRPSDYGYTF. This rearrangement joins TRBV4-3 to TRBJ1-2; D remains unclear. The CDR3 has 18 residues. V was shortened by 0 bases and J by 3 bases, with 20 bases between the two germline ends. CDR1 is LGHNA, CDR2 YSLEER, per germline.

V usage is TRBV5-5 and J usage is TRBJ2-1; D unclear. From germline, CDR1 is SGHKS and CDR2 YYEKEE (reference sequence). The CDR3 contains 15 residues. V was pared by 3 bases and J by 3 bases, with 13 bases between. The CDR3 spells CASSYLDSVYNEQFF. In nucleotides, the CDR3 is TGTGCCAGCAGCTATCTCGACTCGGTCTACAATGAGCAGTTCTTC.

In this sample, this clone turned up a few times. CDR3 amino acids: CASSEIAGNTIYF. The CDR3, as DNA: TGTGCCAGCAGTGAGATTGCTGGAAACACCATATATTTT. V and J are TRBV25-1 and TRBJ1-3; D unresolved. Germline CDR1 is MGHDK and CDR2 is SYGVNS. The CDR3 spans 13 residues. V was clipped by 3 bases and J by 2 bases, with 5 bases between them.

This clone was seen a single time. This chain uses TRBV10-3 with TRBJ2-4; D not resolved. V lost 8 bases to trimming and J lost 1 base, with 9 bases between them. Per the germline V gene, CDR1 is ENHRY and CDR2 is SYGVKD. The CDR3 contains 13 residues. The CDR3 DNA is TGTGCCATCGGTTTCGAGGCCAAAAACATTCAGTACTTC. Translating gives CAIGFEAKNIQYF.

J is TRBJ2-3 and V is TRBV24-1, with 9 bases that match TRBD1. V gave up 4 bases and J gave up 4 bases; unmatched junction bases: 11. The CDR3 totals 17 residues. Germline lookup yields CDR1 KGHDR and CDR2 SFDVKD. CDR3 nucleotide sequence: TGTGCCACCAGTGACCCTCTCAAGGACAGGGGTGCAGATACGCAGTATTTT. Its translation: CATSDPLKDRGADTQYF.

V gene TRBV3-1 (or the pseudogene TRBV3-2) combines with J gene TRBJ2-7; D could derive from TRBD1 or TRBD2 (5 bases each). V lost 1 base and J 0 bases, leaving 19 bases between the germline ends. Looked up from germline, CDR1 is LGHDT and CDR2 is YNNKEL (reference sequence). CDR3 length: 18 amino acids. The CDR3 protein is CASSQGLEGPSVSYEQYF. The DNA for the CDR3 is TGTGCCAGCAGCCAAGGGCTTGAGGGGCCTTCCGTCTCCTACGAGCAGTACTTC.

CDR3 region: CAWSVRGGLYNEQFF. Here the CDR3 DNA reads TGTGCCTGGAGTGTCCGGGGGGGCTTATACAATGAGCAGTTCTTC. The genes are TRBV30 and TRBJ2-1; 8 bases fit TRBD2. The CDR3 spans 15 residues. The trim removed 0 bases at V and 4 bases at J, leaving 5 bases unmatched. Germline V gene sequence: CDR1 GTSNPN, CDR2 SVGIG (reference sequence).

This clone was picked up a small number of times. The gene calls are TRBV7-9 and TRBJ1-3; TRBD1 might be the D (6 bases). V was clipped by 5 bases and J by 0 bases, with 11 bases between them. The length of the CDR3 is 15 residues. CDR1 and CDR2 from the germline V gene are SEHNR and FQNEAQ (reference sequence). CDR3 bases: TGTGCCAGCAGCCAAGGGGGTCCCTCTGGAAACACCATATATTTT. Its protein product is CASSQGGPSGNTIYF.

This rearrangement joins TRBV28 to TRBJ1-6; TRBD1 aligns across 8 bases. The V segment lost 7 bases and the J segment 10 bases; nucleotides outside the gene matches: 9. This CDR3 contains 14 residues. Looked up from germline, CDR1 is MDHEN and CDR2 is SYDVKM. The CDR3 DNA reads as TGTGCCAGCACCTCCGGACAGGGTGGATCACCCCTCCACTTT. It yields the protein CASTSGQGGSPLHF.

This chain connects TRBV19 to TRBJ2-2, with TRBD2 matching 7 bases. The J segment lost 2 bases and the V segment lost 7 bases, leaving 7 bases of the junction unmatched. The CDR3 has 15 amino acids. Per the germline V gene, CDR1 is LNHDA and CDR2 is SQIVND (reference sequence). The CDR3 spells CASTWAGENTGELFF. The CDR3 DNA follows: TGTGCCAGTACTTGGGCGGGGGAAAACACCGGGGAGCTGTTTTTT.

The chain has TRBV10-3 and TRBJ2-7; 7 nucleotides align to TRBD1. Germline-derived CDR1 and CDR2 are ENHRY and SYGVKD. V trimming: 6 bases; J trimming: 7 bases; junction bases outside the gene matches: 9. The length of the CDR3 is 13 residues. CDR3 nucleotides: TGTGCCATCAGATCGACAGGGATAGGGGAGCAGTACTTC. Protein product: CAIRSTGIGEQYF.

J is TRBJ1-2 and V is TRBV30, with D maybe TRBD1 (5 bases). V gave up 0 bases and J gave up 4 bases, with 9 bases separating them. This CDR3 region has 13 residues. Looked up from germline, CDR1 is GTSNPN and CDR2 is SVGIG (reference sequence). CDR3 nucleotides: TGTGCCTGGAGTGTTGAGGGGATCTATGGCTACACCTTC. Its translation: CAWSVEGIYGYTF.

The chain couples TRBV6-5 to TRBJ2-7; D gene uncertain. The CDR3 sequence is 12 residues long. Deletions cut 6 bases from V and 5 bases from J, with 11 bases between. From germline, CDR1 is MNHEY and CDR2 SVGAGI. CDR3 DNA: TGTGCCAGCAGGGGGATTCCCCACGAGCAGTACTTC. Its protein is CASRGIPHEQYF.

The V and J genes are TRBV3-1 (or the pseudogene TRBV3-2) and TRBJ2-3; TRBD1 is a possible D gene (6 bases). Trimming took 4 bases from V and 0 from J, leaving 14 bases between them. This CDR3 is 16 amino acids long. Germline V lookup: CDR1 LGHDT, CDR2 YNNKEL (reference sequence). CDR3 sequence reads: CASSPPGDASTDTQYF. The DNA for the CDR3 is TGTGCCAGCAGCCCACCAGGGGATGCTAGCACAGATACGCAGTATTTT.

This clone came up once. The gene calls are TRBV30 and TRBJ1-6; 8 bases line up with TRBD1. CDR1 is GTSNPN and CDR2 is SVGIG in the germline V gene (reference sequence). Trimming at V came to 5 bases and at J to 4 bases, leaving 1 base not matched to a gene. CDR3 size: 13 residues. The CDR3 is CAWGDRYNSPLHF. CDR3 nucleotides: TGTGCCTGGGGGGACAGGTATAATTCACCCCTCCACTTT.

This chain links TRBV12-3 or TRBV12-4 with TRBJ1-1; D gene uncertain. Trimming shortened V by 3 bases and J by 12 bases, and 14 bases separated the two germline ends. The CDR3 totals 12 residues. CDR3 coding DNA: TGTGCCAGCAGTTTTCGCCCAGGTCGCACTTTCTTT. This gives the protein CASSFRPGRTFF.

The V call is TRBV28, the J call TRBJ2-3; 9 bases map to TRBD2. The CDR3 is 14 residues long. The V segment lost 5 bases and the J segment 11 bases; nucleotides outside the gene matches: 11. Per germline, CDR1 MDHEN and CDR2 SYDVKM. CDR3: CASSVSGGGRGQYF. The CDR3, as DNA: TGTGCCAGCAGTGTTAGCGGGGGAGGGAGGGGGCAGTATTTT.

The V and J genes are TRBV7-3 and TRBJ2-2; D is possibly TRBD2 (6 bases). Trimming took off 4 bases at V and 4 bases at J, with 16 bases between the two ends. This CDR3 region has 16 residues. Germline CDR1 and CDR2: SGHTA and FQGTGA. CDR3 DNA: TGTGCCAGCAGCTCCCTTTCTGCGGGGAGCACCGGGGAGCTGTTTTTT. It specifies CASSSLSAGSTGELFF. Using reference TRBV7-3 and TRBJ2-2 for the parts outside the CDR3, the full variable domain is GAGVSQTPSNKVTEKGKYVELRCDPISGHTALYWYRQSLGQGPEFLIYFQGTGAADDSGLPNDRFFAVRPEGSVSTLKIQRTERGDSAVYLCASSSLSAGSTGELFFGEGSRLTVL.

The genes are TRBV30 and TRBJ1-3, with 7 bases identical to TRBD1. Per the germline V gene, CDR1 is GTSNPN and CDR2 is SVGIG (reference sequence). Losses at the gene ends were 4 bases for V and 2 bases for J; bases not matched to a gene: 5. CDR3 length: 14 amino acids. The CDR3 region has the DNA TGTGCCTGGAAGGTAACAGGGGCTGGAAACACCATATATTTT. Amino acid sequence: CAWKVTGAGNTIYF.

The count of this clone is one. The V and J genes are TRBV19 and TRBJ1-1, with 7 bases identical to TRBD1. Germline V lookup: CDR1 LNHDA, CDR2 SQIVND (reference sequence). J gave up 7 bases and V 5 bases, and 10 bases lay outside the gene matches. The CDR3 runs 14 residues. The CDR3 loop is CASSLTGTVYEAFF. The DNA of the CDR3 is TGTGCCAGTAGTCTTACCGGGACAGTCTATGAAGCTTTCTTT.

Written as DNA, the CDR3 is TGTGCCAGCAGGCCGGGACAGGGAGACACCATATATTTT. Its translation is CASRPGQGDTIYF. J is TRBJ1-3 and V is TRBV6-4; 9 nucleotides line up with TRBD1. The CDR3 totals 13 residues. Germline loops: CDR1 MRHNA, CDR2 SNTAGT. V shed 6 bases, J shed 8 bases, and the junction held 5 bases outside the gene matches.

V is TRBV15 and J is TRBJ1-1; a weak D match, TRBD1 (5 bases). The CDR3 covers 16 residues. CDR1 is LNHNV, CDR2 YYDKDF, per germline (reference sequence). V lost 3 bases, J lost 7 bases, and 21 bases lay in between. The CDR3 loop is CATSSPFVRGYGEAFF. The CDR3 bases are TGTGCCACCAGCAGTCCCTTTGTGAGGGGCTACGGTGAAGCTTTCTTT.

The chain uses TRBV4-3 and TRBJ2-1; 9 bases are a match to TRBD2. The V gene end was trimmed by 3 bases and the J gene end by 7 bases; junction bases not matched to a gene: 10. Germline V gives CDR1 LGHNA, CDR2 YSLEER. This CDR3 comprises 16 residues. The CDR3 nucleotides are TGCGCCAGCAGCCAGGCGGGGGGGCCTCCCTTGAATGAGCAGTTCTTC. Protein sequence: CASSQAGGPPLNEQFF.

The chain joins TRBV20-1 to TRBJ1-2; the D is unclear. This CDR3 region has 13 residues. Trimming took off 3 bases at V and 2 bases at J, with 10 bases between the two ends. CDR1 and CDR2 from the germline V gene are DFQATT and SNEGSKA (reference sequence). CDR3: CSASLSQNYGYTF. CDR3 sequence (DNA): TGCAGTGCTAGTTTATCACAGAACTATGGCTACACCTTC.

J is TRBJ2-3 and V is TRBV7-9, with D possibly TRBD1 on 5 matching bases. Germline V gene lookup returns CDR1 SEHNR and CDR2 FQNEAQ (reference sequence). The CDR3 totals 13 residues. With 5 bases removed from V and 5 bases from J, the gap between germline ends came to 11 bases. This chain's CDR3 is CASSLTQVDTQYF. The CDR3 bases are TGTGCCAGCAGCCTAACACAGGTAGATACGCAGTATTTT.